The following is a T cell receptor beta chain sequence with its context. This sample is part of a study of blood T cell repertoires in COVID-19. For the study at large: Italy, Spain and the United States were the sources of the convalescent and acute COVID-19 samples.

Profiling relied on immunoSEQ multiplex PCR, and the TCRdb table lists in-frame clones only, not all of them. Found here are some 150,000 clones, around 87% of them singletons; the top ten hold 15%. The specimen sequenced was peripheral blood. This TCR came from a woman in her thirties or forties with acute or convalescent COVID-19.

The chain's CDR3 is CASSFSGQFSYNEQFF. The CDR3 DNA reads TGTGCCAGCAGCTTCTCCGGACAGTTTTCCTACAATGAGCAGTTCTTC. The genes are TRBV11-3 and TRBJ2-1; tentative D call: TRBD1 (6 bases). The CDR3 is made up of 16 amino acids. The V end lost 3 bases, the J end lost 1 base, and 13 bases lay between the germline ends. Looked up from germline, CDR1 is SGHNT and CDR2 is YENEEA.